This is a list of T cell receptor beta chains from one sample in a study of identical twins. MiXCR, run by TCRdb on the 5' RACE reads, gives a single entry per CDR3 protein. The sample lists 1.5 million to 2 million distinct CDR3 sequences; about 31% were seen once. The sequencing sample was made of cord blood. These receptors originate from a newborn girl in good health. Each CDR3 is given with its conserved first and last residue. The D gene is left open where the match is weak. The size field is filled for only some rows; it gives once, few, many or a size class.

>NA|TRBV11-2|NA|TRBJ1-6
CASSPGGVGREPLHF
TGTGCCAGCAGCCCCGGTGGTGTAGGGAGAGAACCCCTCCACTTT
>TRBD1|TRBV27|few|TRBJ1-2
CASSLGTGGLYSYTF
TGTGCCAGCAGTTTAGGGACAGGGGGCTTGTATAGCTACACCTTC
>NA|TRBV20-1|NA|TRBJ2-7
CSASEQSYEQYF
TGCAGTGCTAGCGAACAGTCCTACGAGCAGTACTTC
>TRBD2|TRBV5-1|few|TRBJ2-3
CASSSNLAGGPSTDTQYF
TGCGCCAGCAGCTCGAACTTAGCGGGAGGGCCGTCGACAGATACGCAGTATTTT
>NA|TRBV12-3/TRBV12-4|NA|TRBJ2-1
CASSLYRDEQFF
TGTGCCAGCAGTTTATACAGGGATGAGCAGTTCTTC
>NA|TRBV29-1|NA|TRBJ2-4
CSVRDGGPDIQYF
TGCAGCGTTAGGGACGGAGGACCTGACATTCAGTACTTC
>NA|TRBV11-2|few|TRBJ2-2
CASSLGRTSTGELFF
TGTGCCAGCAGCTTAGGACGAACTAGCACCGGGGAGCTGTTTTTT
>NA|TRBV29-1|few|TRBJ1-2
CSVDRRAAYGYTF
TGCAGCGTTGATAGGCGGGCGGCCTATGGCTACACCTTC
>TRBD2|TRBV20-1|NA|TRBJ2-1
CSAFPGLAGYYNEQFF
TGCAGTGCTTTCCCCGGACTAGCGGGTTACTACAATGAGCAGTTCTTC
>NA|TRBV11-2|NA|TRBJ2-7
CATSGGNSYNEQYF
TGTGCCACCAGTGGGGGTAACTCCTACAATGAGCAGTACTTC
>NA|TRBV20-1|NA|TRBJ2-5
CSARWVETQYF
TGCAGTGCTAGATGGGTGGAGACCCAGTACTTC
>NA|TRBV10-3|few|TRBJ1-2
CAIGSLMNYGYTF
TGTGCCATCGGCAGTTTGATGAACTATGGCTACACCTTC
>NA|TRBV5-4|few|TRBJ2-3
CASSLWAIPTDTQYF
TGTGCCAGCAGCTTGTGGGCTATCCCCACAGATACGCAGTATTTT
>TRBD1|TRBV29-1|NA|TRBJ1-1
CSDSTGGRQGTEAFF
TGCAGCGACTCTACAGGGGGCAGGCAGGGGACTGAAGCTTTCTTT
>NA|TRBV27|few|TRBJ1-2
CASSLAGSDGYTF
TGTGCCAGCAGTTTGGCAGGTTCGGATGGCTACACCTTC
>NA|TRBV30|NA|TRBJ2-1
CAWSEDEQFF
TGTGCCTGGAGTGAGGATGAGCAGTTCTTC
>TRBD1|TRBV28|NA|TRBJ1-2
CASSPPTGGGGYGYTF
TGTGCCAGCAGTCCGCCGACAGGGGGCGGTGGCTATGGCTACACCTTC
>NA|TRBV5-1|once|TRBJ1-1
CASSMGRGTEAFF
TGCGCCAGCAGTATGGGCAGGGGCACTGAAGCTTTCTTT
>NA|TRBV20-1|NA|TRBJ1-1
CSAYTGYTEAFF
TGCAGTGCCTATACGGGGTACACTGAAGCTTTCTTT
>TRBD2|TRBV10-3|few|TRBJ2-1
CAISHSPRGLAGKSSYNEQFF
TGTGCCATCAGCCACTCCCCCCGGGGACTAGCGGGGAAGAGCTCCTACAATGAGCAGTTCTTC
>NA|TRBV2|NA|TRBJ2-5
CASSERPGETQYF
TGTGCCAGCAGTGAGAGACCTGGAGAGACCCAGTACTTC
>NA|TRBV28|few|TRBJ2-4
CASRRSEAKNIQYF
TGTGCCAGCAGACGTAGCGAGGCCAAAAACATTCAGTACTTC
>TRBD2|TRBV7-2|few|TRBJ2-4
CASSLHRLAGAKNIQYF
TGTGCCAGCAGCTTACATCGACTAGCGGGAGCCAAAAACATTCAGTACTTC
>TRBD2|TRBV4-2|NA|TRBJ2-3
CASSLAGASSTVSSTDTQYF
TGTGCCAGCAGCCTAGCGGGGGCCTCATCTACCGTCTCTAGCACAGATACGCAGTATTTT
>NA|TRBV5-1|many|TRBJ2-3
CASSPRTILDTQYF
TGCGCCAGCAGCCCCAGGACTATACTAGATACGCAGTATTTT
>NA|TRBV24-1|few|TRBJ1-5
CATSRGYNQPQHF
TGTGCCACCAGCCGGGGCTACAATCAGCCCCAGCATTTT
>TRBD2|TRBV20-1|few|TRBJ2-7
CSTKRASGGRTYEQYF
TGCAGCACAAAGAGGGCTAGCGGGGGCCGGACCTACGAGCAGTACTTC
>NA|TRBV7-6|NA|TRBJ1-4
CASSLEAGWSEKLFF
TGTGCCAGCAGCTTAGAGGCCGGCTGGTCGGAAAAACTGTTTTTT
>NA|TRBV2|few|TRBJ2-3
CASRPRLSTDTQYF
TGTGCCAGCAGACCTAGACTCAGCACAGATACGCAGTATTTT
>TRBD1|TRBV12-3/TRBV12-4|few|TRBJ1-4
CASRVGQGPNEKLFF
TGTGCCAGCAGAGTAGGACAGGGCCCTAATGAAAAACTGTTTTTT
>NA|TRBV6-5|few|TRBJ1-1
CASSLQYSNTEAFF
TGTGCCAGCAGTCTACAGTACTCGAACACTGAAGCTTTCTTT
>TRBD1|TRBV20-1|NA|TRBJ1-4
CSAKTGVAEKLFF
TGCAGTGCCAAAACAGGGGTCGCGGAAAAACTGTTTTTT
>NA|TRBV3-1|few|TRBJ2-3
CASSQDPPSPDTQYF
TGTGCCAGCAGCCAAGATCCCCCTAGCCCAGATACGCAGTATTTT
>NA|TRBV24-1|NA|TRBJ2-5
CATSEPGRLNEQYF
TGTGCCACCAGTGAACCTGGACGGCTAAATGAGCAGTACTTC
>NA|TRBV19|NA|TRBJ2-1
CASSKSFYEQFF
TGTGCCAGTAGTAAGTCATTTTATGAGCAGTTCTTC
>NA|TRBV7-2|NA|TRBJ1-6
CASSLVEGAPLHF
TGTGCCAGCAGCTTAGTCGAGGGGGCACCCCTCCACTTT
>TRBD2|TRBV12-3/TRBV12-4|few|TRBJ2-1
CASRAPYTSGREIYNEQFF
TGTGCCAGCAGGGCGCCATATACTAGCGGGAGGGAAATATACAATGAGCAGTTCTTC
>NA|TRBV7-2|NA|TRBJ1-5
CASSLGAGTVDQPQHF
TGTGCCAGCAGCTTAGGGGCAGGGACGGTCGATCAGCCCCAGCATTTT
>TRBD2|TRBV25-1|few|TRBJ2-1
CASSDSSGYNEQFF
TGTGCCAGCAGTGATTCTAGCGGATACAATGAGCAGTTCTTC
>TRBD2|TRBV12-3/TRBV12-4|few|TRBJ2-1
CASSKTSVAVYEQFF
TGTGCCAGCAGCAAAACTAGCGTAGCGGTCTACGAGCAGTTCTTC
>NA|TRBV18|NA|TRBJ2-7
CASSKDRQSPYEQYF
TGTGCCAGCTCAAAAGACCGACAATCGCCTTACGAGCAGTACTTC
>NA|TRBV12-3/TRBV12-4|NA|TRBJ2-1
CASSWTVLETQFF
TGTGCCAGCAGTTGGACAGTCCTGGAGACCCAGTTCTTC
>NA|TRBV6-2/TRBV6-3|NA|TRBJ2-3
CASSYISLTGDTQYF
TGTGCCAGCAGTTACATTAGCTTAACTGGGGATACGCAGTATTTT
>TRBD2|TRBV12-3/TRBV12-4|NA|TRBJ2-1
CASSQGLAVLNEQFF
TGTGCCAGCAGTCAGGGACTAGCGGTCCTCAATGAGCAGTTCTTC
>NA|TRBV20-1|few|TRBJ2-1
CSASPVALSGLHTYNEQFF
TGCAGTGCTAGTCCAGTTGCCTTAAGCGGGTTACACACCTACAATGAGCAGTTCTTC
>NA|TRBV27|many|TRBJ2-7
CASSLRLLGEQYF
TGTGCCAGCAGTTTACGGCTACTTGGCGAGCAGTACTTC
>TRBD1|TRBV29-1|few|TRBJ2-4
CSVARDRLAKNIQYF
TGCAGCGTTGCCCGGGACAGACTAGCCAAAAACATTCAGTACTTC
>NA|TRBV25-1|NA|TRBJ1-6
CASSETATYNSPLHF
TGTGCCAGCAGTGAAACAGCCACCTATAATTCACCCCTCCACTTT
>TRBD2|TRBV27|few|TRBJ2-1
CASSWSGRSDEQFF
TGTGCCAGCAGTTGGAGCGGGAGGTCGGATGAGCAGTTCTTC
>TRBD2|TRBV6-1|NA|TRBJ2-7
CASRLPLAGGYEQYF
TGTGCCAGCAGGTTACCTCTAGCGGGGGGCTACGAGCAGTACTTC
>TRBD2|TRBV4-1|NA|TRBJ2-7
CASSPLGLAGGNNEQYF
TGCGCCAGCAGCCCCTTGGGACTAGCGGGGGGGAACAATGAGCAGTACTTC
>TRBD2|TRBV6-6|NA|TRBJ2-3
CASNEPSGGPADTQYF
TGTGCCAGCAACGAACCTAGCGGGGGGCCGGCAGATACGCAGTATTTT
>NA|TRBV20-1|NA|TRBJ1-2
CSARVEEAYGYTF
TGCAGTGCTAGAGTAGAGGAAGCCTATGGCTACACCTTC
>NA|TRBV3-1|once|TRBJ2-1
CASNQREGSYNEQFF
TGTGCCAGCAACCAAAGGGAAGGATCCTACAATGAGCAGTTCTTC
>NA|TRBV20-1|few|TRBJ1-5
CSARDGRNRDNQPQHF
TGCAGTGCTAGAGATGGGAGGAACAGGGATAATCAGCCCCAGCATTTT